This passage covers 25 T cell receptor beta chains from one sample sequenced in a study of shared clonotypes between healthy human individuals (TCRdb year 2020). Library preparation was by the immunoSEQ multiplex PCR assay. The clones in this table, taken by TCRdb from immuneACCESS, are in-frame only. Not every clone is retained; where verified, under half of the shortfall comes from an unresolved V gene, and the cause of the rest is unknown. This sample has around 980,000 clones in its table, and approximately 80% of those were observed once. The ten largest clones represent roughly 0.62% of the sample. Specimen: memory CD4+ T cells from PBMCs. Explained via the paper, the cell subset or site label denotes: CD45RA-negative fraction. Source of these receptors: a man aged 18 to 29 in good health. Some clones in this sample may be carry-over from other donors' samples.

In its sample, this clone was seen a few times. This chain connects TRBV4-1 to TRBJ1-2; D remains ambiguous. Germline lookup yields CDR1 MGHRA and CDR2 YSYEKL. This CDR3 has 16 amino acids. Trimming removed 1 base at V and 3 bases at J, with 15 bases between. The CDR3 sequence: CASSQAPWSPYYGYTF. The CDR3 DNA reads TGCGCCAGCAGCCAAGCCCCCTGGTCACCGTACTATGGCTACACCTTC.

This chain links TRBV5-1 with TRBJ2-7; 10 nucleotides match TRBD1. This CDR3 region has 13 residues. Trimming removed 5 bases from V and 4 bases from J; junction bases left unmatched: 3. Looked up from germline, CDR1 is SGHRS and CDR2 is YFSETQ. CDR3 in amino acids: CASRRTGGYEQYF. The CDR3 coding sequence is TGCGCCAGCAGAAGGACAGGGGGGTACGAGCAGTACTTC.

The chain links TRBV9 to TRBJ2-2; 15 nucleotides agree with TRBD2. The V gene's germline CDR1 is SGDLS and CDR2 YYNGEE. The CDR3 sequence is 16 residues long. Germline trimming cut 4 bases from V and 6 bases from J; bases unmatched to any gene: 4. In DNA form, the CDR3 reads TGTGCCAGCAGCCGGACTAGCGGGAGGGCTCCCGGGGAGCTGTTTTTT. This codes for CASSRTSGRAPGELFF.

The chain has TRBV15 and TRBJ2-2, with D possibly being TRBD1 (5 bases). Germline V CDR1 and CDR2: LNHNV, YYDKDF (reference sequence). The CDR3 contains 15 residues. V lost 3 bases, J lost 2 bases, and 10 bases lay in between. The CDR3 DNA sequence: TGTGCCACCAGCAGCTTTACAGGAAACACCGGGGAGCTGTTTTTT. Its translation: CATSSFTGNTGELFF.

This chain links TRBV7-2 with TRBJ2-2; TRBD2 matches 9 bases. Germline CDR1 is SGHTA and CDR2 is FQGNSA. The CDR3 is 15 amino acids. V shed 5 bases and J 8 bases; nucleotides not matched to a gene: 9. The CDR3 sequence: CASSRVAGEGGELFF. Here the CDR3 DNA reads TGTGCCAGCAGCCGGGTAGCGGGAGAGGGTGGGGAGCTGTTTTTT.

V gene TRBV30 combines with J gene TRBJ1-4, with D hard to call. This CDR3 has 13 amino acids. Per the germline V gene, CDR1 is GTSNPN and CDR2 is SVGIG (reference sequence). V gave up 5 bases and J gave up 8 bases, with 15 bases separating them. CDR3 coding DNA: TGTGCCTGGTCCCTTCGGTCGGGGGAAAAACTGTTTTTT. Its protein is CAWSLRSGEKLFF. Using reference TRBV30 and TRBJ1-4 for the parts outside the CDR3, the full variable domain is SQTIHQWPATLVQPVGSPLSLECTVEGTSNPNLYWYRQAAGRGLQLLFYSVGIGQISSEVPQNLSASRPQDRQFILSSKKLLLSDSGFYLCAWSLRSGEKLFFGSGTQLSVL.

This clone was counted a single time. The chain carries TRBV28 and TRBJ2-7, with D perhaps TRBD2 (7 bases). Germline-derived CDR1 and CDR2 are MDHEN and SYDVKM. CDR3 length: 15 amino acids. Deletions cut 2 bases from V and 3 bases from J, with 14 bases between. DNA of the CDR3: TGTGCCAGCAGTTTAGGGGGGGCCCTCAACTACGAGCAGTACTTC. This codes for CASSLGGALNYEQYF.

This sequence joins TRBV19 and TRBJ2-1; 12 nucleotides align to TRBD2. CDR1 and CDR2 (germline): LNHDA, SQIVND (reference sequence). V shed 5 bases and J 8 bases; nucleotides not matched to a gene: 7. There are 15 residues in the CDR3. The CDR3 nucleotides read TGTGCCAGTAGTGTGACTAGCGGGAGCACCTATGAGCAGTTCTTC. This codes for CASSVTSGSTYEQFF.

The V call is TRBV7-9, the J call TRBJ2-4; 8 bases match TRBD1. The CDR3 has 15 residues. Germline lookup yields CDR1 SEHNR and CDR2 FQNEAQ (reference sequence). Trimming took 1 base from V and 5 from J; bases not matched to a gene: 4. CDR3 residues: CASSLVGQAENIQYF. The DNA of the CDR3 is TGTGCCAGCAGCTTAGTGGGACAGGCAGAAAACATTCAGTACTTC.

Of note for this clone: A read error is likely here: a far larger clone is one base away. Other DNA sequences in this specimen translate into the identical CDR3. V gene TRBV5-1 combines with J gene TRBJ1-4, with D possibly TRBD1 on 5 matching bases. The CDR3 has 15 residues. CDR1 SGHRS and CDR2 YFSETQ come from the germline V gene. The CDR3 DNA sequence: TGCGCCAGTAGCTTCTGGGCACAGGAAGGAGAAAAACTGTTTTTT. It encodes CASSFWAQEGEKLFF.

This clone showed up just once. CDR3 coding DNA: TGTGCCAGCAGCTCTAGAGGGTCTAGCTACGAGCAGTACTTC. This encodes CASSSRGSSYEQYF. The V and J genes are TRBV7-2 and TRBJ2-7; tentative D call: TRBD2 (5 bases). This CDR3 is built from 14 residues. Trimming shortened V by 4 bases and J by 3 bases, and 13 bases separated the two germline ends. Germline loops: CDR1 SGHTA, CDR2 FQGNSA.

CDR3 sequence: CASSEAGVGSQHF. CDR3 nucleotide sequence: TGTGCCAGCAGTGAGGCAGGGGTGGGGTCCCAGCATTTT. The V and J genes are TRBV2 and TRBJ1-5; D might be TRBD1 (6 bases). CDR3 size: 13 residues. V lost 3 bases and J 11 bases, leaving 14 bases between the germline ends. From germline, CDR1 is SNHLY and CDR2 FYNNEI. The variable domain in full, completed from reference TRBV2 and TRBJ1-5, reads EPEVTQTPSHQVTQMGQEVILRCVPISNHLYFYWYRQILGQKVEFLVSFYNNEISEKSEIFDDQFSVERPDGSNFTLKIRSTKLEDSAMYFCASSEAGVGSQHFGDGTRLSIL.

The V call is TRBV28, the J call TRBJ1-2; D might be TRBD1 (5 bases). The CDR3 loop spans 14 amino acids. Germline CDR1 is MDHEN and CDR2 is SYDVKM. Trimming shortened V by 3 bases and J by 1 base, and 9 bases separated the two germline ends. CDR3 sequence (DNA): TGTGCCAGCAGTTTGGTAGGGGTTAACTATGGCTACACCTTC. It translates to CASSLVGVNYGYTF.

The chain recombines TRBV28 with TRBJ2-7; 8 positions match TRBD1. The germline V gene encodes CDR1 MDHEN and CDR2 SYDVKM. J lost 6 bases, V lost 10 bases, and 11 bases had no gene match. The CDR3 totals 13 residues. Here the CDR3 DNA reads TGTGCCACCCGCCAGGGGGCCGTTGGCGAGCAGTACTTC. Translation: CATRQGAVGEQYF.

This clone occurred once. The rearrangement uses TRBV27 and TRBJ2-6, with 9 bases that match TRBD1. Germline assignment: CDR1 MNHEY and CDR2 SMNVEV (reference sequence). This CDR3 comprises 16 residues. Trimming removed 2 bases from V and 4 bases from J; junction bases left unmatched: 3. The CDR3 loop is CASSLTGGVGANVLTF. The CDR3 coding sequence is TGTGCCAGCAGTTTAACAGGGGGCGTGGGGGCCAACGTCCTGACTTTC.

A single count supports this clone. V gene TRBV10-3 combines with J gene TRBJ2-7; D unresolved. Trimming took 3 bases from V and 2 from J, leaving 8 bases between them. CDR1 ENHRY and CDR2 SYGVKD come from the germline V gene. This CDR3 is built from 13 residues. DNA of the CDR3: TGTGCCATCAGTGAAAGAGGTACCTACGAGCAGTACTTC. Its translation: CAISERGTYEQYF.

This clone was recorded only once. CDR3 nucleotides: TGTGCCAGTAGTATGTTTGCGGGAGGGAGCACAGATACGCAGTATTTT. Translation: CASSMFAGGSTDTQYF. The chain joins TRBV19 to TRBJ2-3; 9 bases align to TRBD2. The CDR3 totals 16 residues. Germline CDR1 LNHDA, CDR2 SQIVND (reference sequence). The J segment lost 0 bases and the V segment lost 3 bases, leaving 4 bases of the junction unmatched.

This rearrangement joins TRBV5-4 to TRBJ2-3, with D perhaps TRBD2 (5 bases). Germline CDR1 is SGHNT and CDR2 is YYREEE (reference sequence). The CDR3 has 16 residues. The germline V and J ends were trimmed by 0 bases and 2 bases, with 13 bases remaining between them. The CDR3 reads CASSLGLAGYTDTQYF. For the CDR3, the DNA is TGTGCCAGCAGCTTGGGGCTAGCCGGATACACAGATACGCAGTATTTT.

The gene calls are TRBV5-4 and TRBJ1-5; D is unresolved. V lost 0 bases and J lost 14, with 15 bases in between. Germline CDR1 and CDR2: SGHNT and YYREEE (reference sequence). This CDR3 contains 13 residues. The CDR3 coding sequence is TGTGCCAGCAGCTTGGATGGGGAGCGGGAGGAGCATTTT. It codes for CASSLDGEREEHF. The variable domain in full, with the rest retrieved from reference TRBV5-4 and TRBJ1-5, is ETGVTQSPTHLIKTRGQQVTLRCSSQSGHNTVSWYQQALGQGPQFIFQYYREEENGRGNFPPRFSGLQFPNYSSELNVNALELDDSALYLCASSLDGEREEHFGDGTRLSIL.

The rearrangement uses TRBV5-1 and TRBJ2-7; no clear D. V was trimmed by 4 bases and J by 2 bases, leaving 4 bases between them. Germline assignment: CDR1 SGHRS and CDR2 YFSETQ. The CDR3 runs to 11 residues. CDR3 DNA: TGCGCCAGCAGCGGGGCCTACGAGCAGTACTTC. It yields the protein CASSGAYEQYF.

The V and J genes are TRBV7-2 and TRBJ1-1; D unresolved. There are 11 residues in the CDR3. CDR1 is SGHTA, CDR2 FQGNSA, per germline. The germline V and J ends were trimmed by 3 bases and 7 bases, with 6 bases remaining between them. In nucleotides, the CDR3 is TGTGCCAGCAGCTTTTATGGTGAAGCTTTCTTT. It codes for CASSFYGEAFF.

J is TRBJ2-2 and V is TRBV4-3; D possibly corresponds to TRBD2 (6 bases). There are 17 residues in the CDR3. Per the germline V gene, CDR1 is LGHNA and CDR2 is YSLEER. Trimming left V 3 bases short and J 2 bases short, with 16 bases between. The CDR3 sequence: CASSQSARGVNTGELFF. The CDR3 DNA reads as TGCGCCAGCAGCCAGTCGGCGCGGGGCGTCAACACCGGGGAGCTGTTTTTT.

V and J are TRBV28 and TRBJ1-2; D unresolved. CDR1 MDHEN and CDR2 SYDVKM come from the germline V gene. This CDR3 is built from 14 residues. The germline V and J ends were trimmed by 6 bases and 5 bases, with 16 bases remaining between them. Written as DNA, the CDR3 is TGTGCCAGCAGCCGAGTTGGGCATCGGTATGGCTACACCTTC. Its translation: CASSRVGHRYGYTF.

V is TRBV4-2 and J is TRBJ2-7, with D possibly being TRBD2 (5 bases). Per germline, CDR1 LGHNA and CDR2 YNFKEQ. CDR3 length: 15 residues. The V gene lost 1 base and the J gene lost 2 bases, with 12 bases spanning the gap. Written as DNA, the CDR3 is TGTGCCAGCAGCCAAGGGGCGGAGGATCCCTACGAGCAGTACTTC. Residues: CASSQGAEDPYEQYF.

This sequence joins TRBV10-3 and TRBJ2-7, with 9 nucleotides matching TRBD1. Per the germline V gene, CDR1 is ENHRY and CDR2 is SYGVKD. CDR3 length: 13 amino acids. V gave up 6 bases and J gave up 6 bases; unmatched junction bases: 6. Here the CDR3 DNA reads TGTGCCATCAGCCTTGACAGGGGGGGCGAGCAGTACTTC. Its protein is CAISLDRGGEQYF.